The 10 T cell receptor beta chains listed next were all sequenced from one sample in a study of cytomegalovirus exposure and HLA in healthy donors. The PCR contained 60 Vbeta and 13 Jbeta primers. Produced via immunoSEQ multiplex PCR; TCRdb's table is partial and in-frame only. The sample consists of 120,000 to 150,000 clones, around 80% of them appearing once. Sequencing was done on a sample of PBMCs. The receptors here all came from a female donor in good health and CMV-seronegative.

This sequence joins TRBV28 and TRBJ1-5, with D maybe TRBD1 (6 bases). Trimming removed 6 bases from V and 9 bases from J, with 12 bases in between. The CDR3 has 12 amino acids. Looked up from germline, CDR1 is MDHEN and CDR2 is SYDVKM. The CDR3 nucleotides read TGTGCCAGCAGGGCCACAGGGCGGCCCCAGCATTTT. Amino acids: CASRATGRPQHF.

This clone has only a few counts. This chain uses TRBV28 with TRBJ2-7; 10 bases are a match to TRBD2. The CDR3 runs 12 residues. Per the germline V gene, CDR1 is MDHEN and CDR2 is SYDVKM. The ends lost 6 bases at V and 7 bases at J; junction bases unmatched: 3. For the CDR3, the DNA is TGTGCCAGCAGGGGGGGACTAGCGGAGCAGTACTTC. Amino acid sequence: CASRGGLAEQYF.

V is TRBV7-9 and J is TRBJ2-5; 9 nucleotides match TRBD1. In germline, CDR1 is SEHNR, CDR2 FQNEAQ (reference sequence). Trimming cost V 4 bases and J 4 bases; bases outside gene matches: 1. The CDR3 consists of 13 residues. CDR3: CASSSDRGETQYF. The CDR3 nucleotides read TGTGCCAGCAGCTCGGACAGGGGAGAGACCCAGTACTTC.

The chain recombines TRBV9 with TRBJ1-1; no definite D call. Germline-derived CDR1 and CDR2 are SGDLS and YYNGEE. The CDR3 consists of 13 residues. V lost 4 bases to trimming and J lost 4 bases, with 11 bases between them. CDR3 loop: CASSPLGFTEAFF. The CDR3 region has the DNA TGTGCCAGCAGCCCACTCGGGTTCACTGAAGCTTTCTTT.

The chain has TRBV28 and TRBJ2-1; unclear D gene. CDR1 MDHEN and CDR2 SYDVKM come from the germline V gene. Trimming pared 6 bases from V and 16 bases from J, leaving 22 bases between. The CDR3 sequence is 13 residues long. The CDR3 spells CASSQNVLALQFF. The CDR3 DNA follows: TGTGCCAGCAGCCAGAATGTGTTGGCCCTGCAATTCTTC.

The chain has TRBV5-1 and TRBJ2-1; 15 bases are shared with TRBD2. The CDR3 extends over 18 amino acids. The trim removed 8 bases at V and 4 bases at J, leaving 13 bases unmatched. The germline CDR1 and CDR2 sequences are SGHRS and YFSETQ. This CDR3 is CASDVGLAGGPEYNEQFF. The DNA for the CDR3 is TGCGCCAGTGACGTAGGACTAGCGGGAGGGCCGGAATACAATGAGCAGTTCTTC.

Written as DNA, the CDR3 is TGTGCCAGCTCACCTTCGGAGGATACGCAGTATTTT. Amino acid sequence: CASSPSEDTQYF. The rearrangement joins TRBV18 to TRBJ2-3, with D hard to call. Germline loops: CDR1 KGHSH, CDR2 LQKENI. Trimming shortened V by 3 bases and J by 6 bases, and 7 bases separated the two germline ends. CDR3 length: 12 residues.

The chain recombines TRBV2 with TRBJ1-1; 12 bases map to TRBD1. V shed 6 bases and J 2 bases; nucleotides not matched to a gene: 7. Germline lookup yields CDR1 SNHLY and CDR2 FYNNEI. The CDR3 length is 16 residues. The chain's CDR3 is CASRPGTGGGNTEAFF. CDR3 bases: TGTGCCAGCAGGCCCGGGACAGGGGGCGGAAACACTGAAGCTTTCTTT.

The rearrangement links TRBV2 to TRBJ2-1, with D perhaps matching TRBD1 (5 bases). The length of the CDR3 is 13 residues. V gave up 3 bases and J gave up 5 bases, with 8 bases separating them. CDR1 SNHLY and CDR2 FYNNEI come from the germline V gene. CDR3 region: CASSDRVHNEQFF. As DNA, the CDR3 is TGTGCCAGCAGTGACAGGGTTCACAATGAGCAGTTCTTC.

The gene calls are TRBV2 and TRBJ2-5; 10 nucleotides agree with TRBD2. J lost 1 base, V lost 4 bases, and 0 bases had no gene match. The CDR3 totals 14 residues. CDR1 is SNHLY, CDR2 FYNNEI, per germline. The CDR3 sequence is CASSVAGGQETQYF. The DNA for the CDR3 is TGTGCCAGCAGTGTAGCGGGAGGCCAAGAGACCCAGTACTTC.